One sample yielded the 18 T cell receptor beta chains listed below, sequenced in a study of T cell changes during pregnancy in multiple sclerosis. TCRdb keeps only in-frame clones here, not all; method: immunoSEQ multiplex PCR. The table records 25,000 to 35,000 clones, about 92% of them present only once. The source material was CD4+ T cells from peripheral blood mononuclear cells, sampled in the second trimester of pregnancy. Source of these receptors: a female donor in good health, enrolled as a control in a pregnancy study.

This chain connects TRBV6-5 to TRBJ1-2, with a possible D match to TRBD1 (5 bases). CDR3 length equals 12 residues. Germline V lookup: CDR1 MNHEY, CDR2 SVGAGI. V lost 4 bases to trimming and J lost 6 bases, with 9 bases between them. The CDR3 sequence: CASSSPGNGYTF. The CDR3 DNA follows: TGTGCCAGCAGTTCGCCAGGGAATGGCTACACCTTC.

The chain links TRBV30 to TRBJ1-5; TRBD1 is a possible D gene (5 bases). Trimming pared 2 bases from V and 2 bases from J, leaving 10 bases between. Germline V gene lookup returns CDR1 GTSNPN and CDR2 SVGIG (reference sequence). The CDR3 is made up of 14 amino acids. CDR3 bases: TGTGCCTGGAGTTCCAGCAGGGGCAATCAGCCCCAGCATTTT. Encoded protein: CAWSSSRGNQPQHF.

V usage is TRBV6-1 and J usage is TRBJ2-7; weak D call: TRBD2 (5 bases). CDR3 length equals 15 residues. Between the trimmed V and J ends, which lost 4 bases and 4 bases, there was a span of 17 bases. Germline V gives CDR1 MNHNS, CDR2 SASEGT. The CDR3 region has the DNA TGTGCCAGCAGTGTTGACTACGGGCCGACATACGAGCAGTACTTC. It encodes CASSVDYGPTYEQYF.

This chain's CDR3 is CASSPGVQGGPGNTIYF. CDR3 DNA: TGTGCCAGTAGCCCTGGGGTGCAGGGCGGACCTGGAAACACCATATATTTT. V and J are TRBV19 and TRBJ1-3; weak D call: TRBD1 (5 bases). Trimming pared 6 bases from V and 2 bases from J, leaving 20 bases between. The CDR3 has 17 amino acids. CDR1 and CDR2 from the germline V gene are LNHDA and SQIVND (reference sequence). Full variable domain (remainder filled in from reference TRBV19 and TRBJ1-3): DGGITQSPKYLFRKEGQNVTLSCEQNLNHDAMYWYRQDPGQGLRLIYYSQIVNDFQKGDIAEGYSVSREKKESFPLTVTSAQKNPTAFYLCASSPGVQGGPGNTIYFGEGSWLTVV.

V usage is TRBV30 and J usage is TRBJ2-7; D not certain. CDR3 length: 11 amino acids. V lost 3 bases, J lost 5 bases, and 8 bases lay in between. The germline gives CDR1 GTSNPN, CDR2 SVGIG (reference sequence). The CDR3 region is CAWRSRNEQYF. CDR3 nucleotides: TGTGCCTGGAGGAGCAGGAACGAGCAGTACTTC. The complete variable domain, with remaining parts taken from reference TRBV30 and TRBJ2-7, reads SQTIHQWPATLVQPVGSPLSLECTVEGTSNPNLYWYRQAAGRGLQLLFYSVGIGQISSEVPQNLSASRPQDRQFILSSKKLLLSDSGFYLCAWRSRNEQYFGPGTRLTVT.

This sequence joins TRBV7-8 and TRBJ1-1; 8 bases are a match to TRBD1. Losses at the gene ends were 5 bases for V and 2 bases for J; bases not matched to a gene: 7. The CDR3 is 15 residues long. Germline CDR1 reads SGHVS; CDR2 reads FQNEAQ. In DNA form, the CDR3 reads TGTGCCAGCAGCCGGGCAGGACAGGGAAACACTGAAGCTTTCTTT. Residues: CASSRAGQGNTEAFF.

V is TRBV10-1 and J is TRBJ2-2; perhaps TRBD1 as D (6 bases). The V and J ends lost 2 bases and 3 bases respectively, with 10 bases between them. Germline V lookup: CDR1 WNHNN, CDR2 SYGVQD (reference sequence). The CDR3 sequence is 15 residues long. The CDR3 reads CASSERAGDTGELFF. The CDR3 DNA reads TGCGCCAGCAGTGAGAGGGCAGGGGACACCGGGGAGCTGTTTTTT.

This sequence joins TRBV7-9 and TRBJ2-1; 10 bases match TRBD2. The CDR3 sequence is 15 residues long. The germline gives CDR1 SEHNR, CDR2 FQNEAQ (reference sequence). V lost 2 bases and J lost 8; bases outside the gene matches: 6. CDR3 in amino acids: CASSLSASGSDEQFF. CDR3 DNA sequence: TGTGCCAGCAGCTTAAGTGCTAGCGGGAGCGATGAGCAGTTCTTC.

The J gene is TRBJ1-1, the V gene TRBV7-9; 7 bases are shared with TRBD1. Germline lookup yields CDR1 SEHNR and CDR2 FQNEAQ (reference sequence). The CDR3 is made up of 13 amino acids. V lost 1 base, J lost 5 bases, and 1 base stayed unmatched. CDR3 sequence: CASSLGDSTEAFF. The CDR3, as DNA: TGTGCCAGCAGCTTAGGGGACAGTACTGAAGCTTTCTTT.

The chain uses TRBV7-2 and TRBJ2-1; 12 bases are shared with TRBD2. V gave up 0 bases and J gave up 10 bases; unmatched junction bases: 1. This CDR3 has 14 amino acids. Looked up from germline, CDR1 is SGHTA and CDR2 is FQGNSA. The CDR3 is CASSLAGTSGEQFF. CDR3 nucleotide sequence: TGTGCCAGCAGCTTAGCGGGGACTAGCGGGGAGCAGTTCTTC.

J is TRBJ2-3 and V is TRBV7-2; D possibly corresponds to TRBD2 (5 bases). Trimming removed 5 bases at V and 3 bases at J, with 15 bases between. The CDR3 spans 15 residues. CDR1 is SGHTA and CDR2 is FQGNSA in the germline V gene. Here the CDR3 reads CASSTGGGRTDTQYF. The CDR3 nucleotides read TGTGCCAGCAGCACGGGTGGAGGTCGAACAGATACGCAGTATTTT. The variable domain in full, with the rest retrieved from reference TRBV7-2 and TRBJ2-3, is GAGVSQSPSNKVTEKGKDVELRCDPISGHTALYWYRQSLGQGLEFLIYFQGNSAPDKSGLPSDRFSAERTGGSVSTLTIQRTQQEDSAVYLCASSTGGGRTDTQYFGPGTRLTVL.

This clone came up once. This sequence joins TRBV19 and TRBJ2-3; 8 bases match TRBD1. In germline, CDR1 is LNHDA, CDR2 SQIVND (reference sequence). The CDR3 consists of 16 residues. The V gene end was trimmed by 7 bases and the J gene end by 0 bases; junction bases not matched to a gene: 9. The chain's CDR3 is CASTPPDRASTDTQYF. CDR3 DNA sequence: TGTGCCAGTACCCCCCCGGACAGGGCTAGCACAGATACGCAGTATTTT.

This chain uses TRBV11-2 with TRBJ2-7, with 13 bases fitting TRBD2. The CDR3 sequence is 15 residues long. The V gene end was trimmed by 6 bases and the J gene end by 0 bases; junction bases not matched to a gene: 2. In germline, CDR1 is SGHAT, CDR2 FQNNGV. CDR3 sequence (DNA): TGTGCCAGCAGTTGGACTAGCGGGAGCTCCTACGAGCAGTACTTC. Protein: CASSWTSGSSYEQYF.

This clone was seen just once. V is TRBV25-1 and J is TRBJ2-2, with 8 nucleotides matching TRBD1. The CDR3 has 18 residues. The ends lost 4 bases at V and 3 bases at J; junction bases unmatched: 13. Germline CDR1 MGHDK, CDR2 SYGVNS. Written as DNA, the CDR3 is TGTGCCAGCAGTGCCTGGGGGAACAGGGGGTCAGACACCGGGGAGCTGTTTTTT. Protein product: CASSAWGNRGSDTGELFF.

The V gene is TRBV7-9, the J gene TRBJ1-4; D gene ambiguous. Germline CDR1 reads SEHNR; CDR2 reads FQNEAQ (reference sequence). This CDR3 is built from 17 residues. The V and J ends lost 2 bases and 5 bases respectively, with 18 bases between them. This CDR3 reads CASSLRVIRDWNEKLFF. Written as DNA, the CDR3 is TGTGCCAGCAGCTTACGGGTCATTCGGGATTGGAATGAAAAACTGTTTTTT.

The CDR3 DNA reads TGTGCCACCAGCGGGGGGGACACAATCTACAATGAGCAGTTCTTC. It encodes CATSGGDTIYNEQFF. The V call is TRBV15, the J call TRBJ2-1; maybe TRBD2 (7 bases). The length of the CDR3 is 15 residues. Germline CDR1 is LNHNV and CDR2 is YYDKDF (reference sequence). V was shortened by 5 bases and J by 3 bases, with 14 bases between the two germline ends.

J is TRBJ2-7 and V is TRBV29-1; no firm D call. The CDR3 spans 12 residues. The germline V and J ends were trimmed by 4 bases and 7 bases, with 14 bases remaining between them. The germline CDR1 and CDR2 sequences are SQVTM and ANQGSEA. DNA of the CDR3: TGCAGCGTTGCTGGGCAGAGTAAAGAGCAGTACTTC. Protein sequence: CSVAGQSKEQYF.

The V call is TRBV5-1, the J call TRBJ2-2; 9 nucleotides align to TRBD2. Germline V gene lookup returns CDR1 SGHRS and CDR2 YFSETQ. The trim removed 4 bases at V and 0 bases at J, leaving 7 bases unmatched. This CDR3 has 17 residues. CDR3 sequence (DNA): TGCGCCAGCAGCCTGGCGGCTAGCGGGGCGAACACCGGGGAGCTGTTTTTT. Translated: CASSLAASGANTGELFF.